A single sample gave rise to the 25 T cell receptor beta chains below, sequenced in a study of identical twins. MiXCR, run by TCRdb on the 5' RACE reads, gives a single entry per CDR3 protein. The sample has 460,000 or so distinct CDR3 sequences; 14% are singletons. The sample also formed part of further work on yellow fever vaccine responses in identical twins.

Sequencing input: CD4+ T cells sorted from blood. These receptors were obtained from a woman aged 18 to 35 in good health.

The gene calls are TRBV13 and TRBJ2-7, with 8 bases fitting TRBD2. Germline V gives CDR1 PRHDT, CDR2 FYEKMQ (reference sequence). J gave up 2 bases and V 2 bases, and 5 bases lay outside the gene matches. This CDR3 comprises 15 residues. In nucleotides, the CDR3 is TGTGCCAGCAGCTTACGGGGGGGACAAACCTACGAGCAGTACTTC. This translates into CASSLRGGQTYEQYF.

The chain combines TRBV30 with TRBJ1-1; no firm D call. V lost 3 bases and J lost 1, with 12 bases in between. The CDR3 totals 14 residues. Germline V gives CDR1 GTSNPN, CDR2 SVGIG (reference sequence). The CDR3 sequence is CAWRGPRWNTEAFF. The CDR3 region has the DNA TGTGCCTGGAGAGGACCGAGGTGGAACACTGAAGCTTTCTTT.

This clonotype was observed a few times. The J gene is TRBJ2-3, the V gene TRBV9; 16 bases line up with TRBD2. The CDR3 has 20 residues. J gave up 4 bases and V 0 bases, and 11 bases lay outside the gene matches. Germline CDR1 SGDLS, CDR2 YYNGEE. CDR3 bases: TGTGCCAGCAGCGTAGGTACCGGGACTAGCGGGGGGGCCAGGGCAGATACGCAGTATTTT. It translates to CASSVGTGTSGGARADTQYF. Based on the CDR3 plus reference TRBV9 and TRBJ2-3, the full variable domain is DSGVTQTPKHLITATGQRVTLRCSPRSGDLSVYWYQQSLDQGLQFLIQYYNGEERAKGNILERFSAQQFPDLHSELNLSSLELGDSALYFCASSVGTGTSGGARADTQYFGPGTRLTVL.

This rearrangement joins TRBV6-5 to TRBJ2-5; D gene ambiguous. The length of the CDR3 is 15 residues. Trimming stripped 4 bases from V and 0 bases from J, with 12 bases between. CDR1 MNHEY and CDR2 SVGAGI come from the germline V gene. The CDR3 coding sequence is TGTGCCAGCAGTTCAGGAAGCACGTACCAAGAGACCCAGTACTTC. Amino acid sequence: CASSSGSTYQETQYF.

This chain links TRBV6-5 with TRBJ1-1; D not certain. Deletions cut 8 bases from V and 7 bases from J, with 11 bases between. The V gene's germline CDR1 is MNHEY and CDR2 SVGAGI. This CDR3 comprises 11 residues. CDR3 residues: CASLSVGEAFF. The CDR3, as DNA: TGTGCCAGCCTCTCGGTGGGTGAAGCTTTCTTT.

The gene calls are TRBV20-1 and TRBJ1-4; D gene unclear. V gave up 5 bases and J gave up 5 bases, with 15 bases separating them. CDR3 length: 14 amino acids. Germline V lookup: CDR1 DFQATT, CDR2 SNEGSKA (reference sequence). For the CDR3, the DNA is TGCAGTGCTGCCCTGACACGGAAGAATGAAAAACTGTTTTTT. This encodes CSAALTRKNEKLFF.

This clonotype was seen a few times. The chain combines TRBV5-1 with TRBJ2-7; D is uncertain. Germline V gives CDR1 SGHRS, CDR2 YFSETQ. Trimming left V 2 bases short and J 0 bases short, with 12 bases between. This CDR3 has 15 amino acids. CDR3 sequence (DNA): TGCGCCAGCAGCTTAGGTGTTTCGAGCTCCTACGAGCAGTACTTC. Its translation: CASSLGVSSSYEQYF. Variable domain in full (rest from reference TRBV5-1 and TRBJ2-7): KAGVTQTPRYLIKTRGQQVTLSCSPISGHRSVSWYQQTPGQGLQFLFEYFSETQRNKGNFPGRFSGRQFSNSRSEMNVSTLELGDSALYLCASSLGVSSSYEQYFGPGTRLTVT.

The chain couples TRBV4-2 to TRBJ1-5; 8 nucleotides line up with TRBD1. The CDR3 consists of 15 residues. The trim removed 4 bases at V and 7 bases at J, leaving 9 bases unmatched. CDR1 and CDR2 (germline): LGHNA, YNFKEQ. CDR3 sequence (DNA): TGTGCCAGCAGCCGGCTAACAGGGGGATCCCAGCCCCAGCATTTT. It codes for CASSRLTGGSQPQHF.

This clonotype has more than one count but fewer than ten. The chain recombines TRBV12-3 or TRBV12-4 with TRBJ2-7; 7 bases agree with TRBD1. There are 14 residues in the CDR3. V lost 3 bases to trimming and J lost 2 bases; unmatched junction nucleotides: 4. CDR3 sequence reads: CASSFGDRPYEQYF. The CDR3 DNA is TGTGCCAGCAGTTTTGGGGACAGACCCTACGAGCAGTACTTC.

The CDR3 is CATSSGGTGSETQYF. CDR3 nucleotide sequence: TGTGCCACCAGCAGTGGAGGGACAGGGTCAGAGACCCAGTACTTC. The V gene is TRBV15, the J gene TRBJ2-5, with 9 nucleotides matching TRBD1. The CDR3 contains 15 residues. J gave up 4 bases and V 3 bases, and 6 bases lay outside the gene matches. Per germline, CDR1 LNHNV and CDR2 YYDKDF (reference sequence).

The sample holds a few counts of this clonotype. The chain is built from TRBV11-2 and TRBJ1-4; D may be TRBD1 (5 bases). The V gene lost 5 bases and the J gene lost 4 bases, with 14 bases spanning the gap. The CDR3 consists of 15 residues. Germline V gene lookup returns CDR1 SGHAT and CDR2 FQNNGV. The CDR3 sequence: CASSAQGVRNEKLFF. CDR3 bases: TGTGCCAGCAGCGCCCAAGGGGTCCGTAATGAAAAACTGTTTTTT.

The V gene is TRBV20-1, the J gene TRBJ2-6; no reliable D call. The CDR3 extends over 12 amino acids. Between the trimmed V and J ends, which lost 6 bases and 4 bases, there was a span of 7 bases. CDR1 DFQATT and CDR2 SNEGSKA come from the germline V gene (reference sequence). CDR3 in DNA: TGCAGTGCCCCGCCCGGGGCCAACGTCCTGACTTTC. It specifies CSAPPGANVLTF.

The genes are TRBV5-4 and TRBJ2-7; TRBD2 matches 11 bases. CDR1 and CDR2 (germline): SGHNT, YYREEE (reference sequence). The ends lost 4 bases at V and 2 bases at J; junction bases unmatched: 5. The CDR3 is made up of 15 amino acids. The CDR3, as DNA: TGTGCCAGCAGCCCCGGGACTAGCGGTACCTACGAGCAGTACTTC. Translating it yields CASSPGTSGTYEQYF. The variable domain in full, with the rest retrieved from reference TRBV5-4 and TRBJ2-7, is ETGVTQSPTHLIKTRGQQVTLRCSSQSGHNTVSWYQQALGQGPQFIFQYYREEENGRGNFPPRFSGLQFPNYSSELNVNALELDDSALYLCASSPGTSGTYEQYFGPGTRLTVT.

This clonotype was counted between two and nine times. A junction end diverges from the germline sequence, so it may reflect a read error. V gene TRBV7-7 combines with J gene TRBJ2-6; the D gene is possibly TRBD2 (7 bases). CDR1 and CDR2 (germline): SSHAT, FNYEAQ (reference sequence). The CDR3 is 17 residues long. The CDR3 DNA sequence: TGTGCTAGCAGCAGAGGGGGGGGAACCTCTGGGGCCAACGTCCTGACTTTC. Translated: CASSRGGGTSGANVLTF. Full variable domain (missing parts from reference TRBV7-7 and TRBJ2-6): GAGVSQSPRYKVTKRGQDVTLRCDPISSHATLYWYQQALGQGPEFLTYFNYEAQPDKSGLPSDRFSAERPEGSISTLTIQRTEQRDSAMYRCASSRGGGTSGANVLTFGAGSRLTVL.

In this sample, this clonotype turned up many times. The rearrangement links TRBV5-1 to TRBJ2-1; TRBD2 might be the D (5 bases). V gave up 5 bases and J gave up 6 bases, with 9 bases separating them. The V gene's germline CDR1 is SGHRS and CDR2 YFSETQ. CDR3 length: 12 residues. The CDR3 nucleotides are TGCGCCAGCAGTATCCGGGGCAATGAGCAGTTCTTC. It translates to CASSIRGNEQFF.

The rearrangement links TRBV5-1 to TRBJ2-1; TRBD2 is a possible D gene (5 bases). CDR1 and CDR2 from the germline V gene are SGHRS and YFSETQ. Trimming took 2 bases from V and 2 from J, leaving 14 bases between them. This CDR3 has 16 amino acids. The DNA for the CDR3 is TGCGCCAGCAGCTTCTTCGGGGATCAAACCTACAATGAGCAGTTCTTC. Translating it yields CASSFFGDQTYNEQFF.

The rearrangement joins TRBV13 to TRBJ2-2, with D tentatively TRBD1 (6 bases). The CDR3 extends over 18 amino acids. Germline CDR1 and CDR2: PRHDT and FYEKMQ (reference sequence). V was trimmed by 3 bases and J by 0 bases, leaving 17 bases between them. The CDR3 protein is CASSFLNRRQANTGELFF. DNA of the CDR3: TGTGCCAGCAGCTTTTTAAACCGTCGACAGGCGAACACCGGGGAGCTGTTTTTT.

This CDR3 reads CASSQDAQRGSYEQYF. CDR3 coding DNA: TGCGCCAGCAGCCAAGATGCCCAGCGGGGGTCCTACGAGCAGTACTTC. This sequence joins TRBV4-1 and TRBJ2-7, with 8 bases fitting TRBD2. This CDR3 spans 16 amino acids. In germline, CDR1 is MGHRA, CDR2 YSYEKL. J was trimmed by 1 base and V by 0 bases; bases with no gene match: 5.

This clonotype was seen at least ten times. J is TRBJ2-3 and V is TRBV5-1; no firm D call. The V and J ends lost 0 bases and 1 base respectively, with 3 bases between them. Germline CDR1 reads SGHRS; CDR2 reads YFSETQ. CDR3 length: 13 residues. For the CDR3, the DNA is TGCGCCAGCAGCTTGGACGGCACAGATACGCAGTATTTT. Its protein is CASSLDGTDTQYF.

The CDR3 DNA sequence: TGTGCCAGCAGCTTGGGTCAGTACTATGGCTACACCTTC. Protein: CASSLGQYYGYTF. This chain connects TRBV5-6 to TRBJ1-2; D not resolved. V gave up 0 bases and J gave up 3 bases, with 6 bases separating them. Germline CDR1 reads SGHDT; CDR2 reads YYEEEE. CDR3 size: 13 residues.

This clonotype was counted only a few times. The chain uses TRBV5-1 and TRBJ1-1; no clear D gene. CDR3 length equals 15 residues. V was cut by 4 bases and J by 1 base, with 14 bases left in between. Germline assignment: CDR1 SGHRS and CDR2 YFSETQ. This CDR3 is CASSPRTDGNTEAFF. The CDR3 nucleotides read TGCGCCAGCAGCCCCAGGACGGACGGGAACACTGAAGCTTTCTTT.

This clonotype was seen a few times. This sequence joins TRBV7-8 and TRBJ2-1, with D possibly matching TRBD2 (7 bases). The V gene's germline CDR1 is SGHVS and CDR2 FQNEAQ. The CDR3 loop spans 15 amino acids. The V gene lost 2 bases and the J gene lost 4 bases, with 12 bases spanning the gap. The CDR3, as DNA: TGTGCCAGCAGCTTAACGGGGGGCTATTACAATGAGCAGTTCTTC. This codes for CASSLTGGYYNEQFF.

The chain recombines TRBV4-3 with TRBJ2-2; TRBD2 aligns across 7 bases. In germline, CDR1 is LGHNA, CDR2 YSLEER. The CDR3 spans 14 residues. The trim removed 0 bases at V and 7 bases at J, leaving 2 bases unmatched. CDR3 region: CASSQDGGGGELFF. In DNA, the CDR3 is TGCGCCAGCAGCCAAGATGGCGGGGGCGGGGAGCTGTTTTTT.

The chain recombines TRBV27 with TRBJ2-3; 9 bases line up with TRBD2. The CDR3 is made up of 19 amino acids. The V gene's germline CDR1 is MNHEY and CDR2 SMNVEV (reference sequence). The junction had 16 bases not matched to a gene; V was cut back by 5 bases and J by 1 base. The CDR3 spells CASSPQTSGDIGGTDTQYF. CDR3 in DNA: TGTGCCAGCAGTCCCCAGACTAGCGGAGACATTGGTGGCACAGATACGCAGTATTTT.

This clonotype was recorded a few times. The chain has TRBV7-9 and TRBJ2-1; 9 nucleotides align to TRBD2. After removal of 2 bases from V and 10 bases from J, the junction contained 15 bases not matched to a gene. Per the germline V gene, CDR1 is SEHNR and CDR2 is FQNEAQ (reference sequence). The CDR3 spans 17 residues. DNA for the CDR3: TGTGCCAGCAGCTTAACCAAGGGACTAGCCACTGGGAAGGAGCAGTTCTTC. Its translation: CASSLTKGLATGKEQFF.